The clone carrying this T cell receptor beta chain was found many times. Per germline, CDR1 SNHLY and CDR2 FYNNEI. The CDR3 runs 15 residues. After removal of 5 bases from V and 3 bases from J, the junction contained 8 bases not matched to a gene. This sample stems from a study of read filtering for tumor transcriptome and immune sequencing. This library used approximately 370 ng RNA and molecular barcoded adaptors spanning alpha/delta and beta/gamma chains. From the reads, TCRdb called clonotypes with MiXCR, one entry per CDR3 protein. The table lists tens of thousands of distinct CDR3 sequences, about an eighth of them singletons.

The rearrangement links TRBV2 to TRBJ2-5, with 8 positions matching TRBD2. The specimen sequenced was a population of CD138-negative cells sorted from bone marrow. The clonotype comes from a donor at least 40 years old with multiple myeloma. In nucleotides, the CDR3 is TGTGCCAGCAGTCCGACGATACTAGCGGAAGAGACCCAGTACTTC. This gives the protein CASSPTILAEETQYF.